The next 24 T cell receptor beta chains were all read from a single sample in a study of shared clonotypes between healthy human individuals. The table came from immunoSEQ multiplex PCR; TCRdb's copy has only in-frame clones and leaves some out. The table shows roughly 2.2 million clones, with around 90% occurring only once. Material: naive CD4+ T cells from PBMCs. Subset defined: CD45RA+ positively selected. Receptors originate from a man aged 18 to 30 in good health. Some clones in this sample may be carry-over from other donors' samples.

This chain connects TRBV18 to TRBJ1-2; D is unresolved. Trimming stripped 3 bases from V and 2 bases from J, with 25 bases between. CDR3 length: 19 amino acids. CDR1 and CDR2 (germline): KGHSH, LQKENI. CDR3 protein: CASSPPSGSRLGRNYGYTF. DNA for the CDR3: TGTGCCAGCTCACCGCCGTCTGGCAGCCGGCTAGGGAGAAACTATGGCTACACCTTC.

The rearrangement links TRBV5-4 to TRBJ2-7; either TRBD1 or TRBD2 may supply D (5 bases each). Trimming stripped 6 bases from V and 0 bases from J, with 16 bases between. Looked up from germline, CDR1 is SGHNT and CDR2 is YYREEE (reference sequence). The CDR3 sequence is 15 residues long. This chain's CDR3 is CASKSTDGGSYEQYF. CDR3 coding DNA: TGTGCCAGCAAGTCAACTGATGGGGGCTCCTACGAGCAGTACTTC.

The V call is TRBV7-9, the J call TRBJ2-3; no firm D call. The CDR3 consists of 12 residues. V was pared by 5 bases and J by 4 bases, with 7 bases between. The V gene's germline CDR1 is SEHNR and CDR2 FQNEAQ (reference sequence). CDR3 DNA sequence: TGTGCCAGCAGCCCCCAGCCAGATACGCAGTATTTT. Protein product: CASSPQPDTQYF.

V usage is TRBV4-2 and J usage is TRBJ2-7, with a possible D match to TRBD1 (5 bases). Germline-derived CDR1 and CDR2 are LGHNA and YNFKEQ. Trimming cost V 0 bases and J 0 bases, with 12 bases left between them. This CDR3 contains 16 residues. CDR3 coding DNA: TGTGCCAGCAGCCAAGATGGAAGGGGCCGCTCCTACGAGCAGTACTTC. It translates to CASSQDGRGRSYEQYF.

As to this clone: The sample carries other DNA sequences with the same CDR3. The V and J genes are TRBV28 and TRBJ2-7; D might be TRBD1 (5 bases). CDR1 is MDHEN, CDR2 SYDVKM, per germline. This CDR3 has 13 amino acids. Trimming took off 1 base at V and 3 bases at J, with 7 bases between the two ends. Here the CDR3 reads CASSLYRLYEQYF. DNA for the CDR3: TGTGCCAGCAGTTTATACAGGCTCTACGAGCAGTACTTC.

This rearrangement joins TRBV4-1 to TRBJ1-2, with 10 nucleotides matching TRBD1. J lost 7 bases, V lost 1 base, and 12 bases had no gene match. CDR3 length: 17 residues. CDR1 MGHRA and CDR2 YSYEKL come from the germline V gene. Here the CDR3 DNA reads TGCGCCAGCAGCCAAGGGTTGTCGGGACAGGGGACGGGTGGCTACACCTTC. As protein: CASSQGLSGQGTGGYTF.

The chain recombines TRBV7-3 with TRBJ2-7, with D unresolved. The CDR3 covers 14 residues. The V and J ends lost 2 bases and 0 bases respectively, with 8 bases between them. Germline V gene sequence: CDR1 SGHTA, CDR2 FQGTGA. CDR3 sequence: CASSLGGDSYEQYF. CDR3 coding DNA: TGTGCCAGCAGCTTAGGCGGTGACTCCTACGAGCAGTACTTC.

CDR3 in DNA: TGTGCCAGCAGTGTGGGGGGGACGGTGAACACTGAAGCTTTCTTT. Translation gives CASSVGGTVNTEAFF. This chain uses TRBV6-1 with TRBJ1-1, with D possibly matching TRBD1 (5 bases). V gave up 4 bases and J gave up 0 bases, with 12 bases separating them. CDR1 and CDR2 (germline): MNHNS, SASEGT. The CDR3 covers 15 residues.

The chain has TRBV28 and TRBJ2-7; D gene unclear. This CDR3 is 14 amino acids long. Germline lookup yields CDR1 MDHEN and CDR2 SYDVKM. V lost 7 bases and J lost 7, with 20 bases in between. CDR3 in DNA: TGTGCCAGCACCCCGCGAGCCCCCCGGTGGGAGCAGTACTTC. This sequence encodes CASTPRAPRWEQYF.

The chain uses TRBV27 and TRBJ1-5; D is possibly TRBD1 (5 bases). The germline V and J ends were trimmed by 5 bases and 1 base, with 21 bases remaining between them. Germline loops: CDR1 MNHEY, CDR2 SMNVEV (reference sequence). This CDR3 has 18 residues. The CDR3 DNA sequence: TGTGCCAGCAGTCCCAGGACTGGGTCGGGGGTGAGCAATCAGCCCCAGCATTTT. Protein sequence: CASSPRTGSGVSNQPQHF.

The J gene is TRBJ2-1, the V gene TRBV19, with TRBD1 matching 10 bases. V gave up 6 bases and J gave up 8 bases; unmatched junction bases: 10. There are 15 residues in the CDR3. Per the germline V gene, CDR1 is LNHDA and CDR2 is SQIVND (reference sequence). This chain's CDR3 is CASSSNRDRGHEQFF. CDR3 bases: TGTGCCAGTAGCTCAAACCGGGACAGGGGACATGAGCAGTTCTTC.

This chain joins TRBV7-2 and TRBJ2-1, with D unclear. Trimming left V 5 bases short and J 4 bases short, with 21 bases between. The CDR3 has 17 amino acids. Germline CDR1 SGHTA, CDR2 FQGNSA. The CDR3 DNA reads TGTGCCAGCAGCCCCAGCGTTTACGCGCATCTGTACAATGAGCAGTTCTTC. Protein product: CASSPSVYAHLYNEQFF.

The CDR3 DNA reads as TGTGCCATCAAAGCCGGGACAGGGGGAGAAAAACTGTTTTTT. The encoded protein is CAIKAGTGGEKLFF. The chain is built from TRBV10-3 and TRBJ1-4; 11 positions match TRBD1. The CDR3 covers 14 residues. Germline assignment: CDR1 ENHRY and CDR2 SYGVKD. Trimming removed 7 bases from V and 8 bases from J; junction bases left unmatched: 6.

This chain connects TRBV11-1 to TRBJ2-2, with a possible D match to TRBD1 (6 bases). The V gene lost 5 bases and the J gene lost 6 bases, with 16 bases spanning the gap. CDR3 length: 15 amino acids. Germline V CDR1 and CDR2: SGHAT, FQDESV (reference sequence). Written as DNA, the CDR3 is TGTGCCAGCAGCCCGAGGCTACAGGGCTCCGGGGAGCTGTTTTTT. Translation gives CASSPRLQGSGELFF.

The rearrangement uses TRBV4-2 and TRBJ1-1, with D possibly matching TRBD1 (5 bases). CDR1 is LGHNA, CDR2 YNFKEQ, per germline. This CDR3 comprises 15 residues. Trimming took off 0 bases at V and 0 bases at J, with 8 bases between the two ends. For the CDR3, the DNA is TGTGCCAGCAGCCAAGATCCGGGGGTGAACACTGAAGCTTTCTTT. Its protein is CASSQDPGVNTEAFF.

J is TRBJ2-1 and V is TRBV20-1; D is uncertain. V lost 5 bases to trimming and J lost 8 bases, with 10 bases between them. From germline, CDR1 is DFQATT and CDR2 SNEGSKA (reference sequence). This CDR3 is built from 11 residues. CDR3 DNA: TGCAGTGCTGGCACCTTTTATGAGCAGTTCTTC. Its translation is CSAGTFYEQFF.

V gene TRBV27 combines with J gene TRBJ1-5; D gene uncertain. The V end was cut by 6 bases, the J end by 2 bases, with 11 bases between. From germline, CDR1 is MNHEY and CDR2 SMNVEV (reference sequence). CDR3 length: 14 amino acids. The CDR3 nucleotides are TGTGCCAGCAGAATCTCCTGGGGCAATCAGCCCCAGCATTTT. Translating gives CASRISWGNQPQHF.

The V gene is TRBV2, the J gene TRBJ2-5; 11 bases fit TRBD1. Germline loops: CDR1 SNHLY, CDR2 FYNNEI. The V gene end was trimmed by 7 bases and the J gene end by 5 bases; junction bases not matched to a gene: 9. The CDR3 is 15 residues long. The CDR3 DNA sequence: TGTGCCAGCACTACCGGGACAGGGGGTTTTGAGACCCAGTACTTC. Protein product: CASTTGTGGFETQYF.

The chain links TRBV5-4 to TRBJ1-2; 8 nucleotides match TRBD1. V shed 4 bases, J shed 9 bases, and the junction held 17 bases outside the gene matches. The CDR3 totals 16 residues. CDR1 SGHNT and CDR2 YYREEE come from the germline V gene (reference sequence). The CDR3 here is CASSPRTGNGSRRYTF. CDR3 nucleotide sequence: TGTGCCAGCAGCCCCAGGACAGGGAATGGTTCTAGGCGCTACACCTTC. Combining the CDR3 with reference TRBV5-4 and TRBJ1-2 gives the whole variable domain ETGVTQSPTHLIKTRGQQVTLRCSSQSGHNTVSWYQQALGQGPQFIFQYYREEENGRGNFPPRFSGLQFPNYSSELNVNALELDDSALYLCASSPRTGNGSRRYTFGSGTRLTVV.

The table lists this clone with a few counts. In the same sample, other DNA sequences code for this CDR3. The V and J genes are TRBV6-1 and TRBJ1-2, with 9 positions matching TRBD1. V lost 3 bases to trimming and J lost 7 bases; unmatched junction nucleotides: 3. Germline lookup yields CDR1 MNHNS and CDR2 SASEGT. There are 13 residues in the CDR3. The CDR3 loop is CASSEGQGRGYTF. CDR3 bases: TGTGCCAGCAGTGAGGGACAGGGCCGTGGCTACACCTTC.

The CDR3 protein is CASSLTGSRNTEAFF. The CDR3, as DNA: TGTGCCAGCAGCCTGACCGGGTCGAGAAACACTGAAGCTTTCTTT. The V gene is TRBV9, the J gene TRBJ1-1; D is ambiguous. Between the trimmed V and J ends, which lost 4 bases and 2 bases, there was a span of 15 bases. CDR3 length: 15 amino acids. Germline CDR1 reads SGDLS; CDR2 reads YYNGEE.

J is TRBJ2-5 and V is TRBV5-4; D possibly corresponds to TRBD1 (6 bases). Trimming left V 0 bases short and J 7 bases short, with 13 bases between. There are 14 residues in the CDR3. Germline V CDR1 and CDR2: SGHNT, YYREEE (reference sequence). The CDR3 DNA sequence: TGTGCCAGCAGCTTGGCCGCCAGGGGTGGGACCCAGTACTTC. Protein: CASSLAARGGTQYF.

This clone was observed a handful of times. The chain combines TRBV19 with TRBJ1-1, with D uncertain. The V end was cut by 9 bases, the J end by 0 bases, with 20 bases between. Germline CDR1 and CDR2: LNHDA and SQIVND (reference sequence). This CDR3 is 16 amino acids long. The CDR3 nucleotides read TGTGCCAGCCATGGGCCTCAAGACTTCATGAACACTGAAGCTTTCTTT. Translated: CASHGPQDFMNTEAFF.

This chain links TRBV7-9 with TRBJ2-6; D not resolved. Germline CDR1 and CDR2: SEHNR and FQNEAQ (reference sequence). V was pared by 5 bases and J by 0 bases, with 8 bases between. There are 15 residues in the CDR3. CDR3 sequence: CASSALVSGANVLTF. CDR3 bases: TGTGCCAGCAGCGCTTTGGTCTCTGGGGCCAACGTCCTGACTTTC.